This TCR beta chain was obtained from a study of molecular identifiers for immune sequencing clone quantification. Germline CDR1 SGHTA, CDR2 FQGTGA. CDR3 size: 15 residues. Unmatched junction bases numbered 12, after V lost 5 bases and J lost 5 bases. Naive CD8 T cells, phenotype CD8+CD4-CCR7+CD45RA+, were sorted. Bulk TCR libraries used previously described methods and listed TCR primers. In TCRdb, the PCR reads were re-called with MiXCR into one record per CDR3 protein. The sample lists over 600,000 distinct CDR3 sequences, about 20% seen once, with 0.85% in the top ten. The sample consisted of naive CD8+ T cells from blood, with Jurkat cell RNA spiked in. The subset denotes: FACS-sorted CD8+CD4-CCR7+CD45RA+ naive T cells. The chain couples TRBV7-3 to TRBJ2-7; 7 bases agree with TRBD2. The receptor was derived from a human donor in good health. Some libraries in this study had Jurkat cell RNA spiked in. CDR3 DNA: TGTGCCAGCAGCCATGGGGGGGGTCCCCTCGACGAGCAGTACTTC. Residues: CASSHGGGPLDEQYF.